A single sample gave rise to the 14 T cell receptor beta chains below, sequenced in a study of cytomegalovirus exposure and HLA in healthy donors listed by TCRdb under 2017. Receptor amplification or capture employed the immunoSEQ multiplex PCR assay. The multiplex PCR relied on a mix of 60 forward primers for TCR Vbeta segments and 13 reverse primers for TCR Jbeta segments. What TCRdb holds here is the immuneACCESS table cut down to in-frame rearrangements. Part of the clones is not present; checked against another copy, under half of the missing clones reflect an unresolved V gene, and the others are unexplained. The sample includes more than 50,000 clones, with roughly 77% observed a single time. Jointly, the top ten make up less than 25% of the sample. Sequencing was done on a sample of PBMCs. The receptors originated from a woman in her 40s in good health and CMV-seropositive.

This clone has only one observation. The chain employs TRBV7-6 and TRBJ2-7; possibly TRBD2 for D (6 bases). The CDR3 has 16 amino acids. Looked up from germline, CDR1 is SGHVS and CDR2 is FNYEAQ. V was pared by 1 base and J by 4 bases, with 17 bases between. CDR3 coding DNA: TGTGCCAGCAGCTTAGAGGGTAACGGGGGTCCTTACGAGCAGTACTTC. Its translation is CASSLEGNGGPYEQYF.

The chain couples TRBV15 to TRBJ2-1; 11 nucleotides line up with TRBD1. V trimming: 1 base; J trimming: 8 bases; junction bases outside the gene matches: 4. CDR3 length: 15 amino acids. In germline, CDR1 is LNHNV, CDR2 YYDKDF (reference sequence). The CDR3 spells CATSRGDRGGDEQFF. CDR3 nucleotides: TGTGCCACCAGCAGAGGGGACAGGGGGGGCGATGAGCAGTTCTTC.

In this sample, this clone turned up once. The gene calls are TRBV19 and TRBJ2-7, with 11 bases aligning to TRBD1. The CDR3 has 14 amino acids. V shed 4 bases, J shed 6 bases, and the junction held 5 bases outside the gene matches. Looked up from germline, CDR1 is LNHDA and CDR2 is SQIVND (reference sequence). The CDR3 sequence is CASSTGGTGGEQYF. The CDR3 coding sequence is TGTGCCAGTAGTACAGGTGGGACAGGGGGCGAGCAGTACTTC. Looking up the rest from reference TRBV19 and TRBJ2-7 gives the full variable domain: DGGITQSPKYLFRKEGQNVTLSCEQNLNHDAMYWYRQDPGQGLRLIYYSQIVNDFQKGDIAEGYSVSREKKESFPLTVTSAQKNPTAFYLCASSTGGTGGEQYFGPGTRLTVT.

The CDR3 DNA follows: TGTGCCAGCAGCTTCAGGGGGCCCGAGCAGTACTTC. This sequence encodes CASSFRGPEQYF. The J gene is TRBJ2-7, the V gene TRBV6-1; TRBD1 agrees at 8 bases. Germline V gene data show CDR1 as MNHNS and CDR2 as SASEGT. The trim removed 6 bases at V and 6 bases at J, leaving 4 bases unmatched. The CDR3 is made up of 12 amino acids.

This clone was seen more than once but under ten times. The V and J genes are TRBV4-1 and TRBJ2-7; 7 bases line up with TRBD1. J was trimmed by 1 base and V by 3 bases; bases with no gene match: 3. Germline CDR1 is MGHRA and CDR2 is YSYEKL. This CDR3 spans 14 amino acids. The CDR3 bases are TGCGCCAGCAGCCAGCTGACAGGGTCCTACGAGCAGTACTTC. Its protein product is CASSQLTGSYEQYF.

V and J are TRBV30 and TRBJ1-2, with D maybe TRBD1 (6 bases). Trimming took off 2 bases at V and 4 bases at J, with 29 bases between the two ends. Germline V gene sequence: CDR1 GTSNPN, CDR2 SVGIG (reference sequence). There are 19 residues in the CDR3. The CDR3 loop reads CAWSPRLSFRGPLLYGYTF. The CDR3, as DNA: TGTGCCTGGAGTCCCCGCCTGAGTTTCAGGGGACCCCTGCTCTATGGCTACACCTTC.

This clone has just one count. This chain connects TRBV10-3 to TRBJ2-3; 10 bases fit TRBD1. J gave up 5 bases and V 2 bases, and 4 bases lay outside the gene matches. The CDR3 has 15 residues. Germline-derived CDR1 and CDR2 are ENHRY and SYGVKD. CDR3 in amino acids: CAISEGTGVGDTQYF. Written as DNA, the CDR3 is TGTGCCATCAGTGAGGGGACAGGGGTAGGAGATACGCAGTATTTT.

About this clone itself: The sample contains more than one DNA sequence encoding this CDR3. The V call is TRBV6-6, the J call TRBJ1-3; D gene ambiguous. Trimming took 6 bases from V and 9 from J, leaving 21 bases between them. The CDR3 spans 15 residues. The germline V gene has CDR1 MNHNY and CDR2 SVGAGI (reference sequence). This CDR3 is CASRSPTRDRGTIYF. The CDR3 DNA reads TGTGCCAGCAGATCGCCAACCCGGGATCGTGGCACCATATATTTT.

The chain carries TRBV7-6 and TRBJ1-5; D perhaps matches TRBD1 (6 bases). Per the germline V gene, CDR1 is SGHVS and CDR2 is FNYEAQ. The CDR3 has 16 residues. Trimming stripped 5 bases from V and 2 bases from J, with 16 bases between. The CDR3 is CASSLLEGDGNQPQHF. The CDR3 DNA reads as TGTGCCAGCAGCCTCCTTGAGGGGGACGGCAATCAGCCCCAGCATTTT. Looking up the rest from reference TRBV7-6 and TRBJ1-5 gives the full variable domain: GAGVSQSPRYKVTKRGQDVALRCDPISGHVSLYWYRQALGQGPEFLTYFNYEAQQDKSGLPNDRFSAERPEGSISTLTIQRTEQRDSAMYRCASSLLEGDGNQPQHFGDGTRLSIL.

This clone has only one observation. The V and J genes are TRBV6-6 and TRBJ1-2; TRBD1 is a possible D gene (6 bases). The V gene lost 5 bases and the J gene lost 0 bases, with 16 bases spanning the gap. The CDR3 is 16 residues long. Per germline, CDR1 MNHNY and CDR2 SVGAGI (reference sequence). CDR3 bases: TGTGCCAGCAGTACGACTGCAGGGGCATCTAACTATGGCTACACCTTC. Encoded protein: CASSTTAGASNYGYTF.

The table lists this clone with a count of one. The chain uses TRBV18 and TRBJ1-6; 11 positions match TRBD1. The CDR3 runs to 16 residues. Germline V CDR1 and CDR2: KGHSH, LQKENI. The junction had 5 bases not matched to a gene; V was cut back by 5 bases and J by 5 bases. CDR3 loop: CASSSRDRGNNSPLHF. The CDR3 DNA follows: TGTGCCAGCTCATCCCGGGACAGGGGGAATAATTCACCCCTCCACTTT. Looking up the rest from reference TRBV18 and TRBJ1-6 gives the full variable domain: NAGVMQNPRHLVRRRGQEARLRCSPMKGHSHVYWYRQLPEEGLKFMVYLQKENIIDESGMPKERFSAEFPKEGPSILRIQQVVRGDSAAYFCASSSRDRGNNSPLHFGNGTRLTVT.

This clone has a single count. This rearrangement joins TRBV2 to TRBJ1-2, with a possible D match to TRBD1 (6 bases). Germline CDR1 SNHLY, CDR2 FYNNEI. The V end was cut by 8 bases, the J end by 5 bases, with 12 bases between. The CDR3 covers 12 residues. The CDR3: CASSGQRYGYTF. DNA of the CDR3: TGTGCCAGCTCGGGACAAAGATATGGCTACACCTTC.

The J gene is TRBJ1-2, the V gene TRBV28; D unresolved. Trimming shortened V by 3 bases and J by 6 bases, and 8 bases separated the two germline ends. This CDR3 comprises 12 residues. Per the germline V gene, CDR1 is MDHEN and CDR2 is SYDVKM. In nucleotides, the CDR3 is TGTGCCAGCAGTTTCGGGGTGGATGGCTACACCTTC. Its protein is CASSFGVDGYTF.

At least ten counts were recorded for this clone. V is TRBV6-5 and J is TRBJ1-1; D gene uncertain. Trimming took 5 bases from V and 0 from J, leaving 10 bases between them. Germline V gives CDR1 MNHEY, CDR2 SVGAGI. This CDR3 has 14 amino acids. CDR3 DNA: TGTGCCAGCAGTCGGGGTAGCATGAACACTGAAGCTTTCTTT. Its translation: CASSRGSMNTEAFF.